The clone carrying this T cell receptor beta chain was recorded a few times. Its antigen remains unidentified. The V end was cut by 3 bases, the J end by 14 bases, with 18 bases between. Germline loops: CDR1 SGDLS, CDR2 YYNGEE. The CDR3 sequence is 14 residues long. Expressed TCRB transcripts were sequenced because the isolated RNA had all been reverse transcribed beforehand. Sequencing used immunoSEQ multiplex PCR; TCRdb keeps in-frame clones, though not all of them. The repertoire consists of around 140,000 clones, with roughly 10% occurring once and the leading ten covering approximately 0.7%. CD4+ cells of the naive, central memory, regulatory and stem cell-like memory types were sorted via CD45RO/CCR7/CD25/CD127/CD95/CD27. Sorted cells reached over 95% purity in every population. These data originate in a study of beta chain features in type 1 diabetes. At the level of the study: The examined sorted cells totaled approximately 100 million across samples.

General study points: TCRB repertoires of naive, central memory and Treg cells appeared more similar among patients than among healthy donors. A moderate, significant TCRB CDR3 shortening appeared in type 1 diabetes across four CD4+ subsets.

The sequenced sample was central memory CD4+ T cells from blood. The V gene is TRBV9, the J gene TRBJ1-6; a possible D gene is TRBD1 (5 bases). This clonotype was sampled from a man younger than 45 with type 1 diabetes. In DNA form, the CDR3 reads TGTGCCAGCAGCGCGGGGGACGTCAGAGGAACCCTCCACTTT. Translating gives CASSAGDVRGTLHF.